This T cell receptor (beta chain) was retrieved from a study of blood T cell repertoires in COVID-19. Using immunoSEQ multiplex PCR, the repertoire was profiled, and TCRdb retains in-frame clones only, with some absent. The table shows fewer than 350,000 clones, with around 90% occurring only once. Trimming removed 0 bases at V and 1 base at J, with 13 bases between. The CDR3 covers 16 residues. Germline-derived CDR1 and CDR2 are SGHNT and YYREEE (reference sequence). This TCR came from a young man with COVID-19, enrolled during active disease. The sequencing input was peripheral blood. The J gene is TRBJ2-5, the V gene TRBV5-4, with D possibly matching TRBD2 (6 bases). The DNA of the CDR3 is TGTGCCAGCAGCTTGGTCGCCGGGACTGCCCAAGAGACCCAGTACTTC. It translates to CASSLVAGTAQETQYF.